These T cell receptor beta chains were read from a single sample in a study of beta chain features in type 1 diabetes. Profiled with immunoSEQ multiplex PCR; TCRdb holds only in-frame clones, not every one. In the table there are more than 250,000 clones, approximately 15% of which are singletons. Specimen: naive CD4+ T cells from blood. The receptor source for this set is a man aged 18 to 29 with type 1 diabetes. Both conserved end residues are part of each CDR3. The D gene is left open where the match is weak. The size field is filled for only some rows; it gives once, few, many or a size class.

v_gene	j_gene	abundance	d_gene	CDR3aa	CDR3nt
TRBV5-1	TRBJ2-2	.	.	CASSPGTFWSTGELFF	TGCGCCAGCAGCCCCGGGACATTCTGGAGCACCGGGGAGCTGTTTTTT
TRBV18	TRBJ2-7	few	TRBD2	CASSWMMSVAGAHQRRQYF	TGTGCCAGCTCGTGGATGATGTCGGTAGCGGGAGCTCACCAACGTAGGCAGTACTTC
TRBV7-2	TRBJ2-2	few	TRBD2	CASSWKGGSSTNTGELFF	TGTGCCAGCAGCTGGAAGGGCGGGAGTTCGACGAACACCGGGGAGCTGTTTTTT
TRBV19	TRBJ2-3	few	.	CASSRQGGGTDTQYF	TGTGCCAGTAGTAGACAGGGAGGAGGCACAGATACGCAGTATTTT
TRBV10-3	TRBJ2-1	few	TRBD2	CGSGTYNEQFF	TGTGGTAGCGGGACCTACAATGAGCAGTTCTTC
TRBV2	TRBJ1-1	few	.	CASRAGRLGPWNTEAFF	TGTGCCAGCAGAGCAGGTAGGCTGGGCCCTTGGAACACTGAAGCTTTCTTT
TRBV18	TRBJ1-2	.	.	CASSPLVGLNYGYTF	TGTGCCAGCTCACCCCTGGTCGGACTCAACTATGGCTACACCTTC
TRBV14	TRBJ2-5	few	.	CASSQGRGETQYF	TGTGCCAGCAGCCAAGGAAGGGGAGAGACCCAGTACTTC
TRBV7-2	TRBJ2-1	.	TRBD1	CASSPGTGGAWEQFF	TGTGCCAGCAGCCCCGGGACAGGGGGTGCGTGGGAGCAGTTCTTC
TRBV19	TRBJ2-7	few	.	CASSIIGTSYEQYF	TGTGCCAGTAGTATAATCGGTACCTCCTACGAGCAGTACTTC
TRBV30	TRBJ1-2	.	TRBD1	CAWSGDRVGYTF	TGTGCCTGGAGTGGCGACAGGGTTGGCTACACCTTC
TRBV28	TRBJ2-7	few	.	CASSLRVYEQYF	TGTGCCAGCAGCCTGCGGGTCTACGAGCAGTACTTC
TRBV7-2	TRBJ2-7	.	TRBD2	CASSLSGRANEQYF	TGTGCCAGCAGCTTAAGTGGGAGGGCAAACGAGCAGTACTTC
TRBV4-2	TRBJ2-3	few	.	CASSQVGGGDTQYF	TGTGCCAGCAGCCAAGTCGGGGGAGGAGATACGCAGTATTTT
TRBV5-4	TRBJ2-1	.	TRBD2	CASSLAGERGYNEQFF	TGTGCCAGCAGCTTGGCTGGCGAGCGGGGCTACAATGAGCAGTTCTTC
TRBV27	TRBJ2-7	.	TRBD2	CASTTSGGDEQYF	TGTGCCAGCACGACTAGCGGGGGGGACGAGCAGTACTTC
TRBV25-1	TRBJ1-5	few	.	CASSDAGFGQPQHF	TGTGCCAGCAGTGACGCCGGTTTCGGTCAGCCCCAGCATTTT
TRBV16	TRBJ2-7	few	.	CASSIYSGEQYF	TGTGCCAGCAGTATCTACTCGGGGGAGCAGTACTTC
TRBV10-1	TRBJ2-7	.	.	CASSEFQGSYEQYF	TGCGCCAGCAGTGAGTTCCAGGGGTCCTACGAGCAGTACTTC
TRBV28	TRBJ1-5	once	TRBD1	CASSYPDRVGNQPQHF	TGTGCCAGCAGTTACCCGGACAGGGTAGGGAATCAGCCCCAGCATTTT
TRBV9	TRBJ2-7	.	TRBD1	CASSAEGQEGRYEQYF	TGTGCCAGCAGCGCCGAGGGACAGGAAGGGCGATACGAGCAGTACTTC
TRBV5-1	TRBJ2-3	few	.	CASSLGRGGTDTQYF	TGCGCCAGCAGCTTGGGCAGGGGTGGCACAGATACGCAGTATTTT
TRBV6-6	TRBJ1-2	.	.	CASNTGKGINYGYTF	TGTGCCAGCAACACTGGGAAGGGGATTAACTATGGCTACACCTTC
TRBV29-1	TRBJ2-6	few	TRBD2	CSVMGSGGSGANVLTF	TGCAGCGTAATGGGTAGCGGGGGCTCTGGGGCCAACGTCCTGACTTTC
TRBV14	TRBJ2-3	few	.	CASSGRGLAARRDTQYF	TGTGCCAGCAGCGGAAGAGGGCTAGCTGCTAGAAGGGATACGCAGTATTTT
TRBV4-2	TRBJ2-1	.	.	CASSLGLASNEQFF	TGTGCCAGCAGTCTGGGACTTGCCTCCAATGAGCAGTTCTTC
TRBV29-1	TRBJ2-3	.	TRBD1	CSGTGQGGRTDTQYF	TGCAGCGGGACGGGACAGGGGGGGAGAACAGATACGCAGTATTTT
TRBV5-4	TRBJ2-1	.	.	CASDVGAEQFF	TGTGCCAGCGACGTGGGCGCTGAGCAGTTCTTC
TRBV5-6	TRBJ2-3	.	.	CASSPGTPDTQYF	TGTGCCAGCAGCCCTGGGACTCCAGATACGCAGTATTTT
TRBV18	TRBJ1-1	.	TRBD1	CASSPRQGAEAEAFF	TGTGCCAGCTCACCTCGACAGGGGGCAGAGGCTGAAGCTTTCTTT
TRBV9	TRBJ2-1	.	TRBD1	CASSPRGGQGGNEQFF	TGTGCCAGCAGCCCCAGAGGGGGACAGGGGGGGAATGAGCAGTTCTTC
TRBV5-1	TRBJ2-5	.	.	CASSPRPMAYQETQYF	TGCGCCAGCAGCCCCCGCCCGATGGCCTACCAAGAGACCCAGTACTTC
TRBV14	TRBJ2-5	few	.	CASSPGLTGRGETQYF	TGTGCCAGCAGCCCGGGACTGACAGGGCGGGGAGAGACCCAGTACTTC
TRBV7-9	TRBJ2-5	few	.	CASSQPETVQETQYF	TGTGCCAGCAGCCAACCGGAGACGGTCCAAGAGACCCAGTACTTC
TRBV5-1	TRBJ2-7	.	.	CASSPETGLRQYF	TGCGCCAGCAGCCCAGAAACAGGCTTGAGGCAGTACTTC
TRBV7-2	TRBJ2-7	.	.	CASSPRGTSSYEQYF	TGTGCCAGCAGCCCCAGGGGAACAAGCTCCTACGAGCAGTACTTC
TRBV4-2	TRBJ2-3	.	TRBD2	CASSQPGLAGRVTDTQYF	TGTGCCAGCAGCCAACCTGGACTAGCGGGAAGGGTCACAGATACGCAGTATTTT
TRBV28	TRBJ2-1	few	TRBD2	CASSFGAGVYNEQFF	TGTGCCAGCAGTTTTGGAGCGGGGGTTTACAATGAGCAGTTCTTC
TRBV5-4	TRBJ2-1	.	TRBD2	CASSFRDYNEQFF	TGTGCCAGCAGCTTCCGGGACTATAATGAGCAGTTCTTC
TRBV28	TRBJ2-2	few	TRBD2	CASSLGLAGTGELFF	TGTGCCAGCAGTCTAGGACTAGCGGGCACCGGGGAGCTGTTTTTT
TRBV30	TRBJ1-6	few	TRBD1	CAWGQGFNSPLHF	TGTGCCTGGGGACAGGGATTCAATTCACCCCTCCACTTT
TRBV14	TRBJ2-1	many	TRBD2	CASSQGTRQFF	TGTGCCAGCAGCCAGGGGACTAGACAGTTCTTC
TRBV10-1	TRBJ2-5	.	.	CASSPTTHQETQYF	TGCGCCAGCAGTCCGACTACCCACCAAGAGACCCAGTACTTC
TRBV4-3	TRBJ1-1	.	.	CASSQAAGWDHTEAFF	TGCGCCAGCAGCCAAGCCGCAGGGTGGGATCACACTGAAGCTTTCTTT
TRBV28	TRBJ2-7	few	.	CASRGLGYEQYF	TGTGCCAGCAGAGGACTGGGGTACGAGCAGTACTTC
TRBV5-1	TRBJ2-1	.	.	CASSPYEAYNEQFF	TGCGCCAGCAGCCCTTATGAGGCCTACAATGAGCAGTTCTTC
TRBV10-3	TRBJ1-2	.	TRBD1	CASNSGQIYGYTF	TGTGCCTCTAACTCGGGACAGATCTATGGCTACACCTTC
TRBV5-1	TRBJ2-2	few	.	CASRTGTTNTGELFF	TGCGCCAGCAGAACTGGGACAACGAACACCGGGGAGCTGTTTTTT
TRBV29-1	TRBJ2-5	.	TRBD2	CSVGGVRDSARVKETQYF	TGCAGCGTCGGGGGGGTTCGGGACTCCGCGCGGGTGAAAGAGACCCAGTACTTC
TRBV5-6	TRBJ2-3	.	TRBD2	CASRPSGGAFTQYF	TGTGCCAGCAGACCTAGCGGGGGGGCCTTTACGCAGTATTTT
TRBV18	TRBJ2-7	few	TRBD1	CASSPGTGRLSYEQYF	TGTGCCAGCTCACCGGGGACAGGGCGCCTCTCCTACGAGCAGTACTTC
TRBV14	TRBJ2-4	.	TRBD1	CASSQLDRDSRIQYF	TGTGCCAGCAGCCAACTCGACCGGGACAGTCGCATTCAGTACTTC
TRBV5-1	TRBJ1-1	.	TRBD1	CASSDQGAQTEAFF	TGCGCCAGCAGCGATCAGGGGGCGCAGACTGAAGCTTTCTTT
TRBV9	TRBJ1-2	.	TRBD1	CASSAGQGTWSGYGYTF	TGTGCCAGCAGCGCCGGACAGGGGACTTGGTCGGGCTATGGCTACACCTTC
TRBV11-2	TRBJ2-3	.	.	CASSFRGTDTQYF	TGTGCCAGCAGCTTCCGGGGCACAGATACGCAGTATTTT